The 14 T cell receptor beta chains listed next were all sequenced from one sample in a study of early T cells in non-severe SARS-CoV-2 infection. TCRdb re-derived calls from the 5' RACE reads in MiXCR, one entry per CDR3 protein. This sample has under 35,000 distinct CDR3 sequences, with 5.4% found just once. The sequencing input was whole blood. Receptor source: an adult who was a healthcare worker with PCR-confirmed SARS-CoV-2 infection or an uninfected control (not recorded which).

This clonotype came up many times. The gene calls are TRBV20-1 and TRBJ2-4; D assignment may be TRBD1 or TRBD2 (5 bases each). CDR3 length: 15 amino acids. Trimming left V 6 bases short and J 0 bases short, with 15 bases between. Germline V lookup: CDR1 DFQATT, CDR2 SNEGSKA (reference sequence). The DNA for the CDR3 is TGCAGTGCCGAGGGGCAGAGAGCAGCCAAAAACATTCAGTACTTC. As protein: CSAEGQRAAKNIQYF.

At least ten counts were recorded for this clonotype. This chain uses TRBV9 with TRBJ2-2; possibly TRBD1 for D (6 bases). Trimming stripped 0 bases from V and 3 bases from J, with 6 bases between. The CDR3 has 14 residues. Germline loops: CDR1 SGDLS, CDR2 YYNGEE. The CDR3: CASSVEGDTGELFF. The CDR3 DNA is TGTGCCAGCAGCGTAGAGGGGGACACCGGGGAGCTGTTTTTT.

This clonotype was counted at least ten times. V usage is TRBV7-2 and J usage is TRBJ2-7; 7 bases match TRBD1. Looked up from germline, CDR1 is SGHTA and CDR2 is FQGNSA. The length of the CDR3 is 14 residues. V lost 7 bases, J lost 2 bases, and 8 bases stayed unmatched. The CDR3 nucleotides are TGTGCCAGCACCACAGGGGCAGGGACCTACGAGCAGTACTTC. Translation: CASTTGAGTYEQYF.

In its sample, this clonotype was seen many times. The chain couples TRBV10-3 to TRBJ2-5; no clear D gene. Between the trimmed V and J ends, which lost 3 bases and 4 bases, there was a span of 6 bases. There are 12 residues in the CDR3. Germline CDR1 and CDR2: ENHRY and SYGVKD. Here the CDR3 reads CAISDQAETQYF. The CDR3 DNA follows: TGTGCCATCAGTGATCAAGCAGAGACCCAGTACTTC.

This clonotype was seen many times. The genes are TRBV9 and TRBJ1-5, with a possible D match to TRBD1 (6 bases). This CDR3 is built from 16 residues. Deletions cut 0 bases from V and 0 bases from J, with 10 bases between. CDR1 and CDR2 (germline): SGDLS, YYNGEE. DNA of the CDR3: TGTGCCAGCAGCGTAGAAGGGGGGTATAGCAATCAGCCCCAGCATTTT. Residues: CASSVEGGYSNQPQHF.

The V call is TRBV5-1, the J call TRBJ2-3, with a weak D call TRBD1 (5 bases). Deletions cut 0 bases from V and 2 bases from J, with 10 bases between. The CDR3 is 15 amino acids. CDR1 is SGHRS, CDR2 YFSETQ, per germline. The CDR3 region has the DNA TGCGCCAGCAGCTTGGGGCAGGGCCTCACAGATACGCAGTATTTT. It translates to CASSLGQGLTDTQYF.

This clonotype was observed a handful of times. CDR3 DNA sequence: TGTGCCAGCAGCTACCTAGTTAGGCGGGGCAATGAGCAGTTCTTC. Amino acid sequence: CASSYLVRRGNEQFF. The chain uses TRBV13 and TRBJ2-1; possibly TRBD2 for D (6 bases). Germline V gives CDR1 PRHDT, CDR2 FYEKMQ (reference sequence). The V gene lost 4 bases and the J gene lost 6 bases, with 16 bases spanning the gap. CDR3 length equals 15 residues.

This clonotype was counted a few times. The V gene is TRBV7-9, the J gene TRBJ2-1, with a possible D match to TRBD2 (6 bases). The CDR3 length is 13 residues. Germline V gives CDR1 SEHNR, CDR2 FQNEAQ (reference sequence). V lost 5 bases to trimming and J lost 6 bases, with 11 bases between them. CDR3 sequence reads: CASSRYSGNEQFF. CDR3 in DNA: TGTGCCAGCAGCCGGTATAGCGGCAATGAGCAGTTCTTC.

The chain joins TRBV7-2 to TRBJ2-1; D is unclear. Germline CDR1 SGHTA, CDR2 FQGNSA. CDR3 length: 13 residues. V gave up 8 bases and J gave up 4 bases, with 12 bases separating them. For the CDR3, the DNA is TGTGCCAGCGCGGTACAGCTTTACAATGAGCAGTTCTTC. As protein: CASAVQLYNEQFF.

The sample holds many counts of this clonotype. CDR3 residues: CASSSYGDTQYF. As DNA, the CDR3 is TGTGCCAGCAGCTCTTATGGAGATACGCAGTATTTT. The chain couples TRBV7-3 to TRBJ2-3; no reliable D call. CDR1 is SGHTA and CDR2 is FQGTGA in the germline V gene. Trimming took off 4 bases at V and 5 bases at J, with 7 bases between the two ends. The CDR3 runs 12 residues.

This clonotype was detected ten times or more. V is TRBV19 and J is TRBJ1-2; D might be TRBD1 (5 bases). This CDR3 is built from 12 residues. Germline loops: CDR1 LNHDA, CDR2 SQIVND (reference sequence). V was trimmed by 4 bases and J by 8 bases, leaving 11 bases between them. The DNA for the CDR3 is TGTGCCAGTAGTACTTCAGGGTTCGGCTACACCTTC. This translates into CASSTSGFGYTF.

This rearrangement joins TRBV11-2 to TRBJ2-1; no definite D call. Trimming shortened V by 3 bases and J by 9 bases, and 9 bases separated the two germline ends. This CDR3 region has 12 residues. Germline V gives CDR1 SGHAT, CDR2 FQNNGV. The CDR3 region has the DNA TGTGCCAGCAGCTTCATGGGCGGTGAGCAGTTCTTC. Translating gives CASSFMGGEQFF.

This clonotype was detected many times. The V and J genes are TRBV9 and TRBJ2-1; 12 nucleotides line up with TRBD1. The CDR3 spans 18 residues. The junction had 15 bases not matched to a gene; V was cut back by 1 base and J by 10 bases. Germline V gives CDR1 SGDLS, CDR2 YYNGEE. CDR3 DNA: TGTGCCAGCAGCGTAATGCCCCAACCGGGACAGGGGGCCTTAGAGCAGTTCTTC. This gives the protein CASSVMPQPGQGALEQFF. Combining the CDR3 with reference TRBV9 and TRBJ2-1 gives the whole variable domain DSGVTQTPKHLITATGQRVTLRCSPRSGDLSVYWYQQSLDQGLQFLIQYYNGEERAKGNILERFSAQQFPDLHSELNLSSLELGDSALYFCASSVMPQPGQGALEQFFGPGTRLTVL.

With regard to this clonotype: A much larger clone is a single base away; this may be a read error. The gene calls are TRBV7-9 and TRBJ2-1; no firm D call. The germline V and J ends were trimmed by 7 bases and 1 base, with 8 bases remaining between them. CDR3 size: 13 residues. Looked up from germline, CDR1 is SEHNR and CDR2 is FQNEAQ (reference sequence). The CDR3 nucleotides read TGTGCCAGCATGGGATGGTCCTACAATGAGCAGTTCTTC. Protein: CASMGWSYNEQFF. The full variable domain, with the rest looked up from reference TRBV7-9 and TRBJ2-1, is DTGVSQNPRHKITKRGQNVTFRCDPISEHNRLYWYRQTLGQGPEFLTYFQNEAQLEKSRLLSDRFSAERPKGSFSTLEIQRTEQGDSAMYLCASMGWSYNEQFFGPGTRLTVL.